Following are 18 T cell receptor beta chains from one sample sequenced in a study of shared clonotypes between healthy human individuals. Some clones are missing from TCRdb's copy, which holds only in-frame ones; the method was immunoSEQ multiplex PCR. The sample records about 1.1 million clones, about 84% being singletons. The sample consisted of memory CD4+ T cells from PBMCs. Subset given: CD45RA-negative fraction. The receptors come from a man younger than 30 in good health. Some clones in this sample may be carry-over from other donors' samples.

V is TRBV4-3 and J is TRBJ2-3; 12 bases are shared with TRBD2. CDR3 length: 18 amino acids. CDR1 is LGHNA and CDR2 is YSLEER in the germline V gene. Trimming cost V 0 bases and J 5 bases; bases outside gene matches: 9. The DNA of the CDR3 is TGCGCCAGCAGCCAAGATCCCCCTAGCGGGAGGGCCAAAGATACGCAGTATTTT. The encoded protein is CASSQDPPSGRAKDTQYF.

The CDR3 coding sequence is TGTGCCAGCAGCACCGCCCCCCCGGACACTGAAGCTTTCTTT. Translation: CASSTAPPDTEAFF. The chain is built from TRBV6-5 and TRBJ1-1; D call uncertain. The CDR3 sequence is 14 residues long. From germline, CDR1 is MNHEY and CDR2 SVGAGI. V lost 6 bases and J lost 3, with 14 bases in between.

The chain joins TRBV5-1 to TRBJ2-1; tentatively, D is TRBD2 (5 bases). Germline lookup yields CDR1 SGHRS and CDR2 YFSETQ. This CDR3 contains 15 residues. V was cut by 0 bases and J by 3 bases, with 10 bases left in between. CDR3 sequence reads: CASSLEGGHYNEQFF. The CDR3 DNA reads as TGCGCCAGCAGCTTGGAAGGCGGGCACTACAATGAGCAGTTCTTC.

The chain combines TRBV27 with TRBJ2-7; perhaps D is TRBD1 or TRBD2 (5 bases each). With 6 bases removed from V and 1 base from J, the gap between germline ends came to 13 bases. Germline lookup yields CDR1 MNHEY and CDR2 SMNVEV (reference sequence). This CDR3 has 14 amino acids. As DNA, the CDR3 is TGTGCCAGCAGAAGGGGAGATTTTTCCTACGAGCAGTACTTC. Translating gives CASRRGDFSYEQYF.

The chain employs TRBV27 and TRBJ2-1; D gene unclear. This CDR3 region has 13 residues. Trimming removed 0 bases from V and 7 bases from J, with 7 bases in between. Germline lookup yields CDR1 MNHEY and CDR2 SMNVEV (reference sequence). The CDR3 loop reads CASSLSPRNEQFF. CDR3 nucleotide sequence: TGTGCCAGCAGTTTATCGCCAAGGAATGAGCAGTTCTTC.

Worth noting for this clone: An end of the junction differs from the germline gene, which may be a read error. The J gene is TRBJ2-7, the V gene TRBV9, with TRBD2 identical over 9 bases. The CDR3 is 13 amino acids. Germline values: CDR1 SGDLS, CDR2 YYNGEE. Here the CDR3 reads CASSGSNNYEQYF. CDR3 nucleotide sequence: TGTGCCAGTAGCGGGAGTAACAACTACGAGCAGTACTTC.

V and J are TRBV6-1 and TRBJ2-7; 9 nucleotides agree with TRBD1. Trimming took 7 bases from V and 2 from J; bases not matched to a gene: 3. CDR3 size: 13 residues. The V gene's germline CDR1 is MNHNS and CDR2 SASEGT. The CDR3 loop reads CASKRTGAYEQYF. CDR3 in DNA: TGTGCCAGCAAACGGACAGGGGCCTACGAGCAGTACTTC.

This clone was found a few times. The chain links TRBV2 to TRBJ1-1; tentative D call: TRBD1 (5 bases). The CDR3 is 13 amino acids. From germline, CDR1 is SNHLY and CDR2 FYNNEI. Trimming removed 11 bases from V and 1 base from J, with 14 bases in between. CDR3 DNA: TGTGCCGGTCATTACAGGCCGAACACTGAAGCTTTCTTT. This codes for CAGHYRPNTEAFF.

The rearrangement links TRBV18 to TRBJ1-1; the D is unclear. Germline lookup yields CDR1 KGHSH and CDR2 LQKENI. Trimming cost V 3 bases and J 4 bases, with 15 bases left between them. This CDR3 has 15 amino acids. This chain's CDR3 is CASSPGVKVGTEAFF. DNA for the CDR3: TGTGCCAGCTCACCGGGTGTAAAGGTCGGCACTGAAGCTTTCTTT.

For this clone: A much more abundant neighbour one base away suggests this may be a read error. At the DNA level, this CDR3 is encoded by other sequences in the same sample as well. As DNA, the CDR3 is TGCAGCGCTCAGGGAGCCGGCAATCAACCCCAGCATTTT. It encodes CSAQGAGNQPQHF. The chain is built from TRBV29-1 and TRBJ1-5; tentative D call: TRBD1 (5 bases). CDR1 is SQVTM, CDR2 ANQGSEA, per germline. CDR3 length: 13 residues.

This clone showed up just a few times. Other DNA variants within this sample encode the same CDR3. The chain has TRBV18 and TRBJ1-1; D gene ambiguous. V lost 2 bases to trimming and J lost 2 bases, with 6 bases between them. The V gene's germline CDR1 is KGHSH and CDR2 LQKENI. The CDR3 is 13 residues long. CDR3 protein: CASSPNGNTEAFF. CDR3 coding DNA: TGTGCCAGCTCACCAAATGGAAACACTGAAGCTTTCTTT.

This chain connects TRBV6-6 to TRBJ1-1; the D is unclear. CDR3 length: 16 residues. The V and J ends lost 7 bases and 1 base respectively, with 19 bases between them. The germline V gene encodes CDR1 MNHNY and CDR2 SVGAGI (reference sequence). CDR3 sequence: CASTHSGLTGNTEAFF. DNA for the CDR3: TGTGCCAGCACCCACTCCGGATTGACGGGGAACACTGAAGCTTTCTTT.

The chain combines TRBV28 with TRBJ2-4; maybe TRBD1 (7 bases). Germline V lookup: CDR1 MDHEN, CDR2 SYDVKM. Trimming left V 3 bases short and J 2 bases short, with 20 bases between. The CDR3 totals 18 residues. DNA for the CDR3: TGTGCCAGCAGTTTTAGGGGGCCCGGAGGGGTGCCCAAAAACATTCAGTACTTC. It specifies CASSFRGPGGVPKNIQYF. The full variable domain, with the rest looked up from reference TRBV28 and TRBJ2-4, is DVKVTQSSRYLVKRTGEKVFLECVQDMDHENMFWYRQDPGLGLRLIYFSYDVKMKEKGDIPEGYSVSREKKERFSLILESASTNQTSMYLCASSFRGPGGVPKNIQYFGAGTRLSVL.

The chain links TRBV30 to TRBJ2-7, with D possibly being TRBD1 (6 bases). Germline V gene data show CDR1 as GTSNPN and CDR2 as SVGIG (reference sequence). The CDR3 is made up of 11 amino acids. V gave up 6 bases and J gave up 6 bases, with 12 bases separating them. CDR3 DNA sequence: TGTGCCTGTTCCGCAGGGGTCGAGCAGTACTTC. It encodes CACSAGVEQYF.

V gene TRBV7-2 combines with J gene TRBJ1-2, with D possibly matching TRBD1 (6 bases). Trimming left V 5 bases short and J 3 bases short, with 16 bases between. The CDR3 loop spans 15 amino acids. Germline assignment: CDR1 SGHTA and CDR2 FQGNSA. The CDR3 DNA reads as TGTGCCAGCAGCATCTCAGGGGAGGATGACTATGGCTACACCTTC. Its protein product is CASSISGEDDYGYTF.

The CDR3 reads CASTQLSQPQHF. The CDR3 nucleotides read TGTGCCAGCACTCAGCTTTCCCAGCCCCAGCATTTT. The chain couples TRBV5-7 to TRBJ1-5; no reliable D call. TRBV5-7 carries the ORF label, with uncertain function. This CDR3 has 12 amino acids. The V and J ends lost 6 bases and 7 bases respectively, with 11 bases between them.

In DNA form, the CDR3 reads TGTGCCAGCAGCGCGAACCTCAATGAGCAGTTCTTC. Translation: CASSANLNEQFF. The chain links TRBV9 to TRBJ2-1, with unresolved D. Germline CDR1 SGDLS, CDR2 YYNGEE. The length of the CDR3 is 12 residues. Trimming shortened V by 3 bases and J by 6 bases, and 7 bases separated the two germline ends.

This clone has at least ten counts. The chain joins TRBV5-1 to TRBJ2-5; D unresolved. CDR1 and CDR2 from the germline V gene are SGHRS and YFSETQ. CDR3 length equals 14 residues. Trimming removed 0 bases at V and 0 bases at J, with 6 bases between. This CDR3 is CASSLGQYQETQYF. CDR3 bases: TGCGCCAGCAGCTTGGGCCAGTACCAAGAGACCCAGTACTTC. The complete variable domain, with remaining parts taken from reference TRBV5-1 and TRBJ2-5, reads KAGVTQTPRYLIKTRGQQVTLSCSPISGHRSVSWYQQTPGQGLQFLFEYFSETQRNKGNFPGRFSGRQFSNSRSEMNVSTLELGDSALYLCASSLGQYQETQYFGPGTRLLVL.